These 27 T cell receptor beta chains share one sample of origin, sequenced in a study of response to subunit inactivated influenza vaccine. MiXCR was run by TCRdb on the RT-PCR reads, yielding one entry per CDR3 protein. This table has under 200,000 distinct CDR3 sequences, 9.5% to 13% appearing once. The sample was non-naive T cells sorted from PBMCs, taken about 40 days after vaccination. Source of these receptors: a man aged 45-60 years who received an inactivated influenza vaccine.

On this clonotype: The junction shows a germline mismatch at one end, possibly a read error. V and J are TRBV2 and TRBJ1-1, with TRBD1 matching over 8 bases. The CDR3 has 16 residues. The germline V gene encodes CDR1 SNHLY and CDR2 FYNNEI. The CDR3 region has the DNA TGTGCCAGCAGTTCTCAGGGGGCTAGGGTGAAGACTGAAGCTTTCTTT. Its protein is CASSSQGARVKTEAFF.

This rearrangement joins TRBV4-3 to TRBJ1-1; unclear D gene. CDR1 and CDR2 (germline): LGHNA, YSLEER. The CDR3 extends over 14 amino acids. V lost 4 bases and J 4 bases, leaving 13 bases between the germline ends. CDR3 sequence (DNA): TGCGCCAGCAGCCCGGACCTATTGGGCACTGAAGCTTTCTTT. Encoded protein: CASSPDLLGTEAFF.

This clonotype was seen many times. V gene TRBV24-1 combines with J gene TRBJ2-6, with 12 bases fitting TRBD1. Germline V CDR1 and CDR2: KGHDR, SFDVKD. Losses at the gene ends were 0 bases for V and 2 bases for J; bases not matched to a gene: 19. The CDR3 contains 24 residues. CDR3 sequence: CATSDLKSAPGQGAPSPGANVLTF. In DNA form, the CDR3 reads TGTGCCACCAGTGATTTGAAATCGGCTCCGGGACAGGGGGCCCCCAGCCCTGGGGCCAACGTCCTGACTTTC.

This clonotype has a handful of counts. The chain carries TRBV20-1 and TRBJ2-7; D not resolved. From germline, CDR1 is DFQATT and CDR2 SNEGSKA (reference sequence). The V and J ends lost 3 bases and 0 bases respectively, with 12 bases between them. CDR3 size: 14 residues. The CDR3 sequence is CSASRISSSYEQYF. DNA for the CDR3: TGCAGTGCTAGCCGAATTTCAAGCTCCTACGAGCAGTACTTC.

This clonotype was seen a handful of times. The V and J genes are TRBV19 and TRBJ1-6; tentatively, D is TRBD1 (5 bases). The CDR3 loop spans 15 amino acids. CDR1 is LNHDA and CDR2 is SQIVND in the germline V gene (reference sequence). The V and J ends lost 4 bases and 10 bases respectively, with 17 bases between them. CDR3 loop: CASSKGATLRSPLHF. CDR3 bases: TGTGCCAGTAGTAAAGGGGCGACTTTAAGATCACCCCTCCACTTT.

The chain joins TRBV3-1 to TRBJ1-1; D uncertain. From germline, CDR1 is LGHDT and CDR2 YNNKEL (reference sequence). The V end lost 6 bases, the J end lost 3 bases, and 17 bases lay between the germline ends. The CDR3 has 15 amino acids. The CDR3 DNA reads TGTGCCAGCAGGGACCTCGGGAGTTTTGACACTGAAGCTTTCTTT. Its translation: CASRDLGSFDTEAFF.

The chain uses TRBV4-2 and TRBJ1-4; D might be TRBD1 (5 bases). This CDR3 comprises 20 residues. Trimming removed 3 bases from V and 4 bases from J, with 27 bases in between. From germline, CDR1 is LGHNA and CDR2 YNFKEQ. The CDR3 nucleotides are TGTGCCAGCAGCCACGCCTACGTCCAGGGTCGCTCTCCCTATAATGAAAAACTGTTTTTT. Translation: CASSHAYVQGRSPYNEKLFF.

The chain joins TRBV12-3 or TRBV12-4 to TRBJ2-1; 12 nucleotides line up with TRBD2. The CDR3 totals 16 residues. The trim removed 4 bases at V and 8 bases at J, leaving 9 bases unmatched. The CDR3 protein is CASSSPTSGSGYEQFF. Written as DNA, the CDR3 is TGTGCCAGCAGTTCACCGACTAGCGGGAGTGGTTATGAGCAGTTCTTC.

This clonotype showed up many times. The chain couples TRBV4-3 to TRBJ2-2, with D unclear. V was cut by 0 bases and J by 2 bases, with 4 bases left in between. Germline CDR1 and CDR2: LGHNA and YSLEER. The CDR3 covers 14 residues. The CDR3 loop is CASSQDGNTGELFF. DNA for the CDR3: TGCGCCAGCAGCCAAGATGGTAACACCGGGGAGCTGTTTTTT.

This clonotype has a count of ten or more. The CDR3 DNA follows: TGTGCCAGCAGCTTAGGATCAGCCTACAATGAGCAGTTCTTC. It codes for CASSLGSAYNEQFF. V is TRBV7-9 and J is TRBJ2-1; D is unresolved. V was pared by 1 base and J by 2 bases, with 6 bases between. This CDR3 spans 14 amino acids. Germline V gene data show CDR1 as SEHNR and CDR2 as FQNEAQ (reference sequence).

This clonotype came up many times. The chain links TRBV7-9 to TRBJ2-1; D is tentatively TRBD1 or TRBD2 (5 bases each). Germline lookup yields CDR1 SEHNR and CDR2 FQNEAQ (reference sequence). V lost 4 bases to trimming and J lost 6 bases, with 16 bases between them. This CDR3 is 15 amino acids long. The CDR3 bases are TGTGCCAGCAGCTCTGGGGGTAATCGGGGCAATGAGCAGTTCTTC. This encodes CASSSGGNRGNEQFF.

This clonotype showed up just a few times. V and J are TRBV5-1 and TRBJ2-3, with TRBD2 as a possible D gene (7 bases). The germline V gene encodes CDR1 SGHRS and CDR2 YFSETQ. This CDR3 contains 15 residues. V was pared by 3 bases and J by 1 base, with 12 bases between. As DNA, the CDR3 is TGCGCCAGCAGCTCCTCGGGGGGCGGCACAGATACGCAGTATTTT. Amino acid sequence: CASSSSGGGTDTQYF.

This clonotype appeared a few times. The chain has TRBV7-6 and TRBJ2-6, with 12 nucleotides matching TRBD1. CDR1 is SGHVS, CDR2 FNYEAQ, per germline. CDR3 length: 19 amino acids. J gave up 4 bases and V 0 bases, and 7 bases lay outside the gene matches. The CDR3 DNA reads TGTGCCAGCAGCTTAGCGGGGGGACAGGGGGCAGGAGGGGCCAACGTCCTGACTTTC. The encoded protein is CASSLAGGQGAGGANVLTF.

V is TRBV2 and J is TRBJ1-1; the D gene is possibly TRBD1 (5 bases). The CDR3 is 14 residues long. The ends were cut back, 6 bases at V and 0 bases at J, with 11 bases in the middle. Germline V CDR1 and CDR2: SNHLY, FYNNEI. In DNA, the CDR3 is TGTGCCAGCAGGGAGGGGACGGTGAACACTGAAGCTTTCTTT. Its translation: CASREGTVNTEAFF.

This clonotype was found many times. The CDR3: CASSPTTGQGKGGYTF. As DNA, the CDR3 is TGTGCCAGCAGCCCAACCACCGGACAGGGGAAAGGCGGCTACACCTTC. J is TRBJ1-2 and V is TRBV3-1; TRBD1 agrees at 9 bases. The ends lost 4 bases at V and 8 bases at J; junction bases unmatched: 14. The CDR3 contains 16 residues. Germline V CDR1 and CDR2: LGHDT, YNNKEL (reference sequence).

This clonotype was detected many times. The chain carries TRBV4-2 and TRBJ1-1; D is undetermined. Germline V lookup: CDR1 LGHNA, CDR2 YNFKEQ. The V and J ends lost 1 base and 5 bases respectively, with 11 bases between them. CDR3 length: 14 residues. Here the CDR3 DNA reads TGTGCCAGCAGCCAAGGGGCAGGTGGGACTGAAGCTTTCTTT. This encodes CASSQGAGGTEAFF.

This clonotype occurred a few times. This rearrangement joins TRBV7-9 to TRBJ1-3; TRBD1 is a possible D gene (5 bases). Germline V lookup: CDR1 SEHNR, CDR2 FQNEAQ (reference sequence). V lost 0 bases and J lost 4, with 10 bases in between. This CDR3 is 15 amino acids long. CDR3 coding DNA: TGTGCCAGCAGCTTAGCTCGAGGGGAAGGAAACACCATATATTTT. Amino acid sequence: CASSLARGEGNTIYF.

This clonotype has just a few counts. The J gene is TRBJ1-1, the V gene TRBV20-1; 8 bases match TRBD1. V lost 0 bases, J lost 4 bases, and 10 bases stayed unmatched. CDR1 and CDR2 from the germline V gene are DFQATT and SNEGSKA (reference sequence). The CDR3 sequence is 16 residues long. The CDR3 DNA reads as TGCAGTGCTAGAGATTTGACAGGGGAGAAGGGCACTGAAGCTTTCTTT. This codes for CSARDLTGEKGTEAFF.

This clonotype has a count of ten or more. The chain recombines TRBV20-1 with TRBJ2-3; D is perhaps TRBD1 or TRBD2 (7 bases each). Per germline, CDR1 DFQATT and CDR2 SNEGSKA (reference sequence). The V and J ends lost 6 bases and 3 bases respectively, with 16 bases between them. The CDR3 extends over 14 amino acids. The CDR3 loop is CSAREGAKTDTQYF. In nucleotides, the CDR3 is TGCAGTGCCAGGGAGGGGGCGAAGACAGATACGCAGTATTTT.

The rearrangement uses TRBV5-1 and TRBJ1-5, with TRBD1 identical over 7 bases. The CDR3 is 13 amino acids. J was trimmed by 3 bases and V by 5 bases; bases with no gene match: 2. Germline V lookup: CDR1 SGHRS, CDR2 YFSETQ. The CDR3 here is CASRTGDNQPQHF. Written as DNA, the CDR3 is TGCGCCAGCAGAACAGGGGACAATCAGCCCCAGCATTTT.

J is TRBJ2-1 and V is TRBV6-2 or TRBV6-3; TRBD2 matches at 10 bases. With V trimmed by 5 bases and J by 5 bases, 9 bases remained unmatched. The CDR3 runs to 16 residues. CDR1 is MNHEY, CDR2 SVGEGT, per germline. CDR3 DNA sequence: TGTGCCAGCAGTCCTCATAGCGGGGGGTACAACAATGAGCAGTTCTTC. Amino acids: CASSPHSGGYNNEQFF.

This chain uses TRBV10-3 with TRBJ1-6, with a tentative D call TRBD1 (5 bases). This CDR3 is built from 14 residues. The germline gives CDR1 ENHRY, CDR2 SYGVKD. V shed 6 bases and J shed 5 bases, with 11 bases lying between them. The CDR3 coding sequence is TGTGCCATCAGGCCGGACACAGATAATTCACCCCTCCACTTT. Protein: CAIRPDTDNSPLHF.

This chain joins TRBV12-3 or TRBV12-4 and TRBJ1-5, with 8 bases matching TRBD1. After removal of 3 bases from V and 6 bases from J, the junction contained 7 bases not matched to a gene. The length of the CDR3 is 15 residues. The CDR3 here is CASSLRTGKGQPQHF. The CDR3 nucleotides read TGTGCCAGCAGTTTGCGGACAGGGAAGGGTCAGCCCCAGCATTTT.

This chain connects TRBV7-2 to TRBJ2-2; D might be TRBD1 or TRBD2, each matching 6 bases. V gave up 4 bases and J gave up 3 bases, with 12 bases separating them. The length of the CDR3 is 15 residues. CDR1 SGHTA and CDR2 FQGNSA come from the germline V gene. The CDR3 bases are TGTGCCAGCAGCTCCCGAAGGGGGGACACCGGGGAGCTGTTTTTT. It yields the protein CASSSRRGDTGELFF.

The sample holds a few counts of this clonotype. This sequence joins TRBV6-1 and TRBJ1-5; the D gene is possibly TRBD1 (5 bases). There are 19 residues in the CDR3. The V and J ends lost 6 bases and 3 bases respectively, with 27 bases between them. Germline V gives CDR1 MNHNS, CDR2 SASEGT. DNA of the CDR3: TGTGCCAGCAGCCACGGGACGACTTACGGGGAGGTGAACAATCAGCCCCAGCATTTT. It is translated as CASSHGTTYGEVNNQPQHF.

The rearrangement joins TRBV6-2 or TRBV6-3 to TRBJ1-2, with D unclear. CDR1 is MNHEY and CDR2 is SVGEGT in the germline V gene. Trimming took 5 bases from V and 4 from J, leaving 11 bases between them. The length of the CDR3 is 13 residues. The CDR3: CASSASEIYGYTF. The CDR3 bases are TGTGCCAGCAGTGCTTCAGAGATCTATGGCTACACCTTC.

The rearrangement links TRBV28 to TRBJ1-1; the D gene is possibly TRBD1 (5 bases). The germline V gene encodes CDR1 MDHEN and CDR2 SYDVKM. CDR3 size: 13 residues. Trimming took off 4 bases at V and 7 bases at J, with 13 bases between the two ends. The DNA of the CDR3 is TGTGCCAGCAGTTGGGGACGTTCTAATGAAGCTTTCTTT. It yields the protein CASSWGRSNEAFF.